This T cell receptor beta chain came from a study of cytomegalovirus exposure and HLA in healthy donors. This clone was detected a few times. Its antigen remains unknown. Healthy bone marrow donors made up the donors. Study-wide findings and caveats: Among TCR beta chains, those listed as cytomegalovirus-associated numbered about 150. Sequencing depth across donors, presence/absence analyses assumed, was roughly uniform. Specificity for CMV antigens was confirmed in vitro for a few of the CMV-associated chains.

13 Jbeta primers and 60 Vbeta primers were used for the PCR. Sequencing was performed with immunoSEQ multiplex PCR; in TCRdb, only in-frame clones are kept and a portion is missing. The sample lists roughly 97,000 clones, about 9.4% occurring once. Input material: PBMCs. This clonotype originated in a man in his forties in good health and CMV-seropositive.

The CDR3 spells CASSIRGNTEAFF. The CDR3 nucleotides are TGTGCCAGCAGTATCAGGGGAAACACTGAAGCTTTCTTT. The genes are TRBV27 and TRBJ1-1; a possible D gene is TRBD1 (6 bases). Germline V gives CDR1 MNHEY, CDR2 SMNVEV (reference sequence). The CDR3 runs 13 residues. V lost 5 bases to trimming and J lost 2 bases, with 9 bases between them.